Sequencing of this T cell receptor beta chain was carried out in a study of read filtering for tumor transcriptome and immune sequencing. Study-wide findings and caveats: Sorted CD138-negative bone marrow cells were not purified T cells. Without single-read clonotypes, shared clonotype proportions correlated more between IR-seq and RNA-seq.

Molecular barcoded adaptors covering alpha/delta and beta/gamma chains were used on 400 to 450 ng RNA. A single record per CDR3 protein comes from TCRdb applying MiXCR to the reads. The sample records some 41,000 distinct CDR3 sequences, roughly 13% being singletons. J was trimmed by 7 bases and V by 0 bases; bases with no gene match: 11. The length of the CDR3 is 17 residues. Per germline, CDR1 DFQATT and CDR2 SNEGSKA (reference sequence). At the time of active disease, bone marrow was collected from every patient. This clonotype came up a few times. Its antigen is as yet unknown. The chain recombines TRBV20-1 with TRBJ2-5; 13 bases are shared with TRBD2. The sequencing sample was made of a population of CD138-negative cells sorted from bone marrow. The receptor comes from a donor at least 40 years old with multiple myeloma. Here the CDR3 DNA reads TGCAGTGCTAGAGATTATGGCGGACTAGCGGGAGTTGGGACCCAGTACTTC. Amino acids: CSARDYGGLAGVGTQYF.